This record concerns one T cell receptor beta chain sequence. Its antigen remains undetermined. No quality values exist for individual bases; no much larger clone is one base distant. This entry comes from a study of Tregs in tolerant kidney transplant recipients (dated by TCRdb to between 2018 and 2021). Background on the whole study: TCRbeta sequencing was used in the study to identify donor-specific regulatory T cells before combined kidney and bone marrow transplantation, and the identified cells were then tracked after transplant. TCRbeta repertoire sequencing was used in a few healthy controls to compare several methods for expanding Tregs specific for an allogeneic donor.

For TCRbeta CDR3 sequencing, genomic DNA from the sorted cells was extracted using the QIAGEN DNeasy Blood and Tissue Kit. High-throughput TCRbeta CDR3 sequencing was carried out commercially through immunoSEQ, with PCR amplification with bias correction and internal controls included. Processing in the source paper ran as follows. Unique productive TCRbeta sequences were defined by CDR3 nucleotide sequence when primers matched and otherwise by CDR3 amino acid sequence together with Vbeta and Jbeta genes. Sorting error was corrected by removing sequences shared between sorted populations at a frequency ratio of 2:1 or less, and the remaining shared sequences were assigned to the higher population. A sequence was defined as donor-reactive if the sequence was expanded at least 5-fold in CFSE-low cells compared with unstimulated cells and had a frequency of at least 0.01% in CFSE-low cells. Jensen-Shannon divergence, calculated on the top 100 TCRbeta sequences ranked by frequency, was used to quantify repertoire divergence. For samples with multiple sequencing runs, sorting error was corrected in each run separately before the runs were combined. As stored in TCRdb, this immuneACCESS dataset retains in-frame rearrangements with V and J assigned. A fraction of the clones does not appear; measured against another copy, unresolved V genes explain less than half of the discrepancy, and the remainder lacks a known reason. That table furnishes V, J and clone size, whereas the DNA furnished D and trimming. In this sample the table shows 120,000 or so clones, roughly nine tenths of which occur a single time. The ten top clones hold around 0.58% of the sample.

Thawed PBMCs were FACS-sorted into unstimulated Tregs (CD4+CD25+CD127-), CD4+ non-Tregs (CD4+CD25-), CD4 cells and CD8 cells. Blood from healthy controls was obtained either from healthy volunteers or as purchased buffy coats. Healthy control blood was processed to PBMCs with a Ficoll density gradient and then cryopreserved, whereas patient PBMCs were collected both before and after transplant. Here is what the overall study found, with its caveats: The study was constrained by small patient numbers, and validation of the findings is required in larger populations and under other immunosuppression protocols. Although technical replication error seemed to be minimal, the question of biological reproducibility was not addressed directly. Expanding Tregs with activated donor B cells appeared to identify the most biologically relevant and donor-specific TCRbeta repertoire.

From its cysteine to its phenylalanine, the CDR3 spans 12 amino acids. The read is trimmed to its CDR3 DNA, 36 bases read in frame from base 1. This chain joins TRBV21-1 to TRBJ1-5. TRBV21-1 is assigned pseudogene status. The receptor's source is a human donor in good health. The sequenced sample was CD4+ T cells from blood. The CDR3 region reads CASSKGGQPQHF. The nucleotide sequence is TGTGCCAGCAGCAAGGGCGGACAGCCCCAGCATTTT.